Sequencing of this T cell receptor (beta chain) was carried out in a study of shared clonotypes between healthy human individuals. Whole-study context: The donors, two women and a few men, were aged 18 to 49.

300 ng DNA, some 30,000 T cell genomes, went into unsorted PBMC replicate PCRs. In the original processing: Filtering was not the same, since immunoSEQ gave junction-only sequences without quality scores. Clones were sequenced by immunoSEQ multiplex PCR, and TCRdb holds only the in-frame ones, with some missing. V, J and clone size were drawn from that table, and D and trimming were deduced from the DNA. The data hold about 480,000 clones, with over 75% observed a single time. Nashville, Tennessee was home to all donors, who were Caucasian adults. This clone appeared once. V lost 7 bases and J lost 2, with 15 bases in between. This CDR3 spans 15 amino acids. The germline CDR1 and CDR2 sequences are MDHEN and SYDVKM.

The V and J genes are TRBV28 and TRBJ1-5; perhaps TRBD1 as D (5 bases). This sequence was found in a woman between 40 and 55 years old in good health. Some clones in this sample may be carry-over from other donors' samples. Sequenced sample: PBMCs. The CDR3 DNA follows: TGTGCCAGCACCGGGGGGGGGTTGGGCAATCAGCCCCAGCATTTT. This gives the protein CASTGGGLGNQPQHF. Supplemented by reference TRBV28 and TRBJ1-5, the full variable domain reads DVKVTQSSRYLVKRTGEKVFLECVQDMDHENMFWYRQDPGLGLRLIYFSYDVKMKEKGDIPEGYSVSREKKERFSLILESASTNQTSMYLCASTGGGLGNQPQHFGDGTRLSIL.